This TCR beta chain is drawn from a study of read filtering for tumor transcriptome and immune sequencing. From 300 to 450 ng of RNA, a library with molecular barcoded alpha/delta and beta/gamma adaptors was made. From the reads, TCRdb called clonotypes with MiXCR, one entry per CDR3 protein. Among some 130,000 distinct CDR3 sequences listed, 10% to 15% were seen once. Germline values: CDR1 SGHRS, CDR2 YFSETQ. J gave up 4 bases and V 4 bases, and 8 bases lay outside the gene matches. This CDR3 is built from 15 residues. This TCR was recovered from a donor aged 40 or over with multiple myeloma. The gene calls are TRBV5-1 and TRBJ1-1; 9 nucleotides align to TRBD1. Source material: a population of CD138-negative cells sorted from bone marrow. The CDR3 is CASSITGTGSTEAFF. CDR3 bases: TGCGCCAGCAGCATAACCGGGACAGGGTCCACTGAAGCTTTCTTT.